The next 28 T cell receptor beta chains were all read from a single sample in a study of regulatory T cells in long-lasting Graves disease. iRepertoire HTBI primers and Arm-PCR of CDR3 regions built TCR beta libraries. A single record per CDR3 protein comes from TCRdb applying MiXCR to the multiplex PCR reads. Among a few hundred thousand distinct CDR3 sequences listed, around 20% were seen once. Time point noted: persistent/refractory GD, antithyroid drugs over 5 years with positive TRAb. Following extraction of RNA from PBMCs, that RNA was used to make the TCR library. The specimen was peripheral blood mononuclear cells (PBMCs), collected when the disease was refractory, from a patient treated with antithyroid drugs. The receptors were sampled from a female donor with Graves disease.

The J gene is TRBJ1-1, the V gene TRBV19; D remains unclear. Deletions cut 1 base from V and 8 bases from J, with 11 bases between. The CDR3 covers 13 residues. Germline V gene data show CDR1 as LNHDA and CDR2 as SQIVND (reference sequence). CDR3 nucleotide sequence: TGTGCCAGTAGTATAGCGTGGGCAGTCGAAGCTTTCTTT. Translation gives CASSIAWAVEAFF. Combining the CDR3 with reference TRBV19 and TRBJ1-1 gives the whole variable domain DGGITQSPKYLFRKEGQNVTLSCEQNLNHDAMYWYRQDPGQGLRLIYYSQIVNDFQKGDIAEGYSVSREKKESFPLTVTSAQKNPTAFYLCASSIAWAVEAFFGQGTRLTVV.

At least ten counts were recorded for this clonotype. The chain links TRBV2 to TRBJ1-6; D uncertain. V gave up 3 bases and J gave up 14 bases, with 8 bases separating them. Germline V CDR1 and CDR2: SNHLY, FYNNEI. The CDR3 is made up of 11 amino acids. CDR3 coding DNA: TGTGCCAGCAGTGACGGGCCCACCCTCCACTTT. Residues: CASSDGPTLHF.

This clonotype appeared many times. The chain is built from TRBV2 and TRBJ2-1, with 11 bases matching TRBD2. Per the germline V gene, CDR1 is SNHLY and CDR2 is FYNNEI. The V segment lost 0 bases and the J segment 7 bases; nucleotides outside the gene matches: 11. The CDR3 is made up of 18 amino acids. DNA for the CDR3: TGTGCCAGCAGTGAAGCAGAATTAGCGGGAGGGTCCGAAAATGAGCAGTTCTTC. Residues: CASSEAELAGGSENEQFF. The variable domain in full, completed from reference TRBV2 and TRBJ2-1, reads EPEVTQTPSHQVTQMGQEVILRCVPISNHLYFYWYRQILGQKVEFLVSFYNNEISEKSEIFDDQFSVERPDGSNFTLKIRSTKLEDSAMYFCASSEAELAGGSENEQFFGPGTRLTVL.

In regard to this clonotype: A much larger clone lies one base from this, so it may be a read error. V usage is TRBV25-1 and J usage is TRBJ1-4; 8 positions agree with TRBD1. V was pared by 2 bases and J by 4 bases, with 3 bases of the junction left unmatched. There are 15 residues in the CDR3. CDR1 is MGHDK and CDR2 is SYGVNS in the germline V gene. In nucleotides, the CDR3 is TGTGCCAGCAGTGAACAGGGGGCTGGTAATGAAAAACTGTTTTTT. It encodes CASSEQGAGNEKLFF.

In its sample, this clonotype was seen a few times. The genes are TRBV6-1 and TRBJ2-7; 7 positions match TRBD1. This CDR3 comprises 15 residues. CDR1 MNHNS and CDR2 SASEGT come from the germline V gene. V lost 8 bases to trimming and J lost 3 bases; unmatched junction nucleotides: 13. The CDR3 region has the DNA TGTGCCAGCCAGGACCGCGACAGGGTTAACTACGAGCAGTACTTC. Translating it yields CASQDRDRVNYEQYF.

The J gene is TRBJ2-7, the V gene TRBV3-1; TRBD1 matches 8 bases. Germline assignment: CDR1 LGHDT and CDR2 YNNKEL (reference sequence). The CDR3 consists of 15 residues. The trim removed 3 bases at V and 2 bases at J, leaving 6 bases unmatched. The CDR3, as DNA: TGTGCCAGCAGCCACCCGACAGGGGCCCCCTACGAGCAGTACTTC. Amino acids: CASSHPTGAPYEQYF.

This clonotype has a handful of counts. V gene TRBV19 combines with J gene TRBJ2-7; TRBD1 aligns across 7 bases. The ends lost 2 bases at V and 0 bases at J; junction bases unmatched: 7. The CDR3 loop spans 16 amino acids. Germline CDR1 and CDR2: LNHDA and SQIVND (reference sequence). The CDR3 loop is CASSISGRGYSYEQYF. DNA of the CDR3: TGTGCCAGTAGTATATCCGGCAGGGGGTACTCCTACGAGCAGTACTTC. The variable domain in full, with the rest retrieved from reference TRBV19 and TRBJ2-7, is DGGITQSPKYLFRKEGQNVTLSCEQNLNHDAMYWYRQDPGQGLRLIYYSQIVNDFQKGDIAEGYSVSREKKESFPLTVTSAQKNPTAFYLCASSISGRGYSYEQYFGPGTRLTVT.

This clonotype was detected ten times or more. The chain employs TRBV24-1 and TRBJ1-4; D is ambiguous. CDR1 and CDR2 from the germline V gene are KGHDR and SFDVKD. V was shortened by 3 bases and J by 3 bases, with 7 bases between the two germline ends. The CDR3 is 14 amino acids. CDR3 DNA sequence: TGTGCCACCAGTGATGTCGCCCCTAATGAAAAACTGTTTTTT. Residues: CATSDVAPNEKLFF.

The rearrangement joins TRBV27 to TRBJ2-7, with 12 bases fitting TRBD2. Germline CDR1 is MNHEY and CDR2 is SMNVEV (reference sequence). The CDR3 is 15 residues long. The ends lost 6 bases at V and 3 bases at J; junction bases unmatched: 6. CDR3 nucleotide sequence: TGTGCCAGCAGCGGGACTAGCGGGCACTACTACGAGCAGTACTTC. It specifies CASSGTSGHYYEQYF.

This clonotype was seen many times. This chain connects TRBV7-9 to TRBJ2-2; possible D gene TRBD1, 6 bases. V lost 2 bases, J lost 5 bases, and 9 bases lay in between. Germline assignment: CDR1 SEHNR and CDR2 FQNEAQ (reference sequence). The CDR3 extends over 14 amino acids. CDR3 protein: CASSLTTGTGELFF. The CDR3 region has the DNA TGTGCCAGCAGCTTAACAACAGGGACCGGGGAGCTGTTTTTT.

To note about this clonotype: A much larger clone lies a single base off, so this may be a read error. The V gene is TRBV11-2, the J gene TRBJ2-5; D not resolved. Germline CDR1 is SGHAT and CDR2 is FQNNGV. The CDR3 length is 15 residues. Here the CDR3 DNA reads TGTGTCAGCAGCTTAGAAGGATCGCACCAAGAGACCCAGTACTTC. It translates to CVSSLEGSHQETQYF.

At least ten counts were recorded for this clonotype. The chain employs TRBV9 and TRBJ1-5; unclear D gene. Looked up from germline, CDR1 is SGDLS and CDR2 is YYNGEE. Trimming removed 0 bases from V and 4 bases from J, with 11 bases in between. The CDR3 runs to 15 residues. CDR3 DNA: TGTGCCAGCAGCGTAGGCTGGACGCCGAATCAGCCCCAGCATTTT. Translated, it gives CASSVGWTPNQPQHF.

This clonotype was counted between two and nine times. This rearrangement joins TRBV7-2 to TRBJ2-6; D gene ambiguous. Germline lookup yields CDR1 SGHTA and CDR2 FQGNSA. The CDR3 contains 15 residues. V dropped 5 bases and J dropped 3 bases, with 11 bases sitting between them. In DNA, the CDR3 is TGTGCCAGCAGCAGACTCGTTGGTGGGGCCAACGTCCTGACTTTC. This encodes CASSRLVGGANVLTF.

This chain joins TRBV5-4 and TRBJ2-7, with D possibly being TRBD2 (6 bases). V was clipped by 4 bases and J by 4 bases, with 12 bases between them. The CDR3 totals 13 residues. Per the germline V gene, CDR1 is SGHNT and CDR2 is YYREEE (reference sequence). The CDR3 protein is CASSRDLSYEQYF. CDR3 bases: TGTGCCAGCAGCCGGGACTTAAGTTACGAGCAGTACTTC.

The chain uses TRBV5-1 and TRBJ1-4; 8 bases line up with TRBD1. The length of the CDR3 is 14 residues. CDR1 is SGHRS and CDR2 is YFSETQ in the germline V gene. Losses at the gene ends were 4 bases for V and 4 bases for J; bases not matched to a gene: 3. CDR3 residues: CASSRTGNNEKLFF. Here the CDR3 DNA reads TGCGCCAGCAGCCGGACAGGGAATAATGAAAAACTGTTTTTT.

This clonotype was counted ten times or more. The rearrangement joins TRBV20-1 to TRBJ2-7; D remains ambiguous. Germline V lookup: CDR1 DFQATT, CDR2 SNEGSKA (reference sequence). This CDR3 has 11 residues. Between the trimmed V and J ends, which lost 0 bases and 3 bases, there was a span of 3 bases. CDR3: CSARDGYEQYF. The CDR3 nucleotides read TGCAGTGCTAGAGACGGCTACGAGCAGTACTTC.

This clonotype was detected ten times or more. The chain carries TRBV6-5 and TRBJ1-5, with 11 bases fitting TRBD1. Germline V gene sequence: CDR1 MNHEY, CDR2 SVGAGI. This CDR3 is built from 18 residues. V lost 2 bases, J lost 2 bases, and 8 bases stayed unmatched. The CDR3 DNA reads TGTGCCAGCAGTTACAAGGACAGGGGGCATGTACGCAATCAGCCCCAGCATTTT. Amino acids: CASSYKDRGHVRNQPQHF.

This rearrangement joins TRBV5-1 to TRBJ2-7, with TRBD2 identical over 8 bases. The length of the CDR3 is 17 residues. Unmatched junction bases numbered 17, after V lost 3 bases and J lost 6 bases. Germline assignment: CDR1 SGHRS and CDR2 YFSETQ. The CDR3 loop reads CASSSSPGLGGLSEQYF. The CDR3 coding sequence is TGCGCCAGCAGCTCATCCCCGGGACTAGGAGGTTTAAGCGAGCAGTACTTC.

This clonotype was recorded at least ten times. This rearrangement joins TRBV28 to TRBJ2-7, with 11 bases matching TRBD2. Germline CDR1 reads MDHEN; CDR2 reads SYDVKM. This CDR3 has 19 amino acids. Losses at the gene ends were 2 bases for V and 2 bases for J; bases not matched to a gene: 14. The CDR3 sequence: CASSLGVDGLAGLPYEQYF. CDR3 nucleotides: TGTGCCAGCAGTTTAGGTGTGGATGGACTAGCGGGCCTGCCCTACGAGCAGTACTTC.

The V gene is TRBV7-6, the J gene TRBJ2-2; 7 bases fit TRBD1. The length of the CDR3 is 13 residues. After removal of 8 bases from V and 2 bases from J, the junction contained 2 bases not matched to a gene. Germline V lookup: CDR1 SGHVS, CDR2 FNYEAQ. In DNA form, the CDR3 reads TGTGCCAGCCAAGGGGGCAACACCGGGGAGCTGTTTTTT. Protein: CASQGGNTGELFF.

V gene TRBV6-1 combines with J gene TRBJ2-7; either TRBD1 or TRBD2 may fit D (6 bases each). V was cut by 8 bases and J by 3 bases, with 11 bases left in between. Germline values: CDR1 MNHNS, CDR2 SASEGT. The CDR3 has 12 amino acids. CDR3 nucleotide sequence: TGTGCCAGCGAGGGGGGAGGCTACGAGCAGTACTTC. It translates to CASEGGGYEQYF.

CDR3 residues: CASSHLGGRPLYEQYF. Here the CDR3 DNA reads TGTGCCAGCAGCCACCTGGGAGGGAGGCCGCTTTACGAGCAGTACTTC. The rearrangement uses TRBV4-2 and TRBJ2-7, with 7 positions matching TRBD2. Germline V CDR1 and CDR2: LGHNA, YNFKEQ. CDR3 length: 16 amino acids. Trimming cost V 3 bases and J 4 bases; bases outside gene matches: 12.

This clonotype was observed a few times. The chain combines TRBV12-3 or TRBV12-4 with TRBJ2-7; D not resolved. Trimming took off 1 base at V and 2 bases at J, with 9 bases between the two ends. The CDR3 runs 14 residues. CDR3 nucleotide sequence: TGTGCCAGCAGTTTAGAAGCGTTCACCTACGAGCAGTACTTC. Encoded protein: CASSLEAFTYEQYF.

As concerns this clonotype: This may arise from a read error, as a much more abundant clone is one base away. Without the conserved terminal phenylalanine or tryptophan, this CDR3 likely stems from a read error. The chain has TRBV12-3 or TRBV12-4 and TRBJ2-4; no clear D. The CDR3 is made up of 11 amino acids. The V gene lost 4 bases and the J gene lost 9 bases, with 7 bases spanning the gap. The CDR3 bases are TGTGCCAGCAGTTACAGTAGCATTCAGTACTAC. As protein: CASSYSSIQYY.

The rearrangement uses TRBV5-1 and TRBJ2-5; D gene ambiguous. CDR3 length: 14 amino acids. CDR1 SGHRS and CDR2 YFSETQ come from the germline V gene. The ends were cut back, 5 bases at V and 1 base at J, with 12 bases in the middle. The chain's CDR3 is CASSLLATQETQYF. CDR3 nucleotides: TGCGCCAGCAGTCTGTTAGCTACCCAAGAGACCCAGTACTTC.

This clonotype occurred a few times. This chain joins TRBV29-1 and TRBJ2-7; D unresolved. The V end lost 6 bases, the J end lost 3 bases, and 21 bases lay between the germline ends. Germline V gene data show CDR1 as SQVTM and CDR2 as ANQGSEA. The CDR3 runs 15 residues. CDR3 DNA: TGCAGCGTCCCCCCCTCGGGCAGGCCCATCTACGAGCAGTACTTC. Translation: CSVPPSGRPIYEQYF.

This clonotype was seen a few times. CDR3 in DNA: TGCAGCGTTGCATGGGGGGGGGGCACTGAAGCTTTCTTT. This translates into CSVAWGGGTEAFF. The V and J genes are TRBV29-1 and TRBJ1-1; tentatively, D is TRBD1 (5 bases). The CDR3 contains 13 residues. CDR1 and CDR2 from the germline V gene are SQVTM and ANQGSEA. Trimming left V 4 bases short and J 4 bases short, with 13 bases between.

This clonotype was counted many times. The V call is TRBV30, the J call TRBJ1-1; D gene ambiguous. Germline V gives CDR1 GTSNPN, CDR2 SVGIG (reference sequence). This CDR3 comprises 13 residues. With 3 bases removed from V and 3 bases from J, the gap between germline ends came to 11 bases. DNA of the CDR3: TGTGCCTGGAGATCCGGGGTGTACACTGAAGCTTTCTTT. Translation: CAWRSGVYTEAFF.